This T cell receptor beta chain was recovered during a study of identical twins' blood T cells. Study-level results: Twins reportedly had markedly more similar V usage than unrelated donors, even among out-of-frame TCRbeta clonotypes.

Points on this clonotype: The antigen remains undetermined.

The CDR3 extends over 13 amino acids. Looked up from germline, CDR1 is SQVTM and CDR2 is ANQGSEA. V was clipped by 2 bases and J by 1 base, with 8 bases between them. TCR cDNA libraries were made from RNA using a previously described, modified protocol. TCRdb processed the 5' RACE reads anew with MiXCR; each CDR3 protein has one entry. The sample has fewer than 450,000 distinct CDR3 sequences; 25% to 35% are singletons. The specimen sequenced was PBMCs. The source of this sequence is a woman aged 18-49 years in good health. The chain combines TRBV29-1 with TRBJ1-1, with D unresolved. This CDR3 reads CSVEQVGNTEAFF. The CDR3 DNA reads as TGCAGCGTTGAACAGGTGGGGAACACTGAAGCTTTCTTT.